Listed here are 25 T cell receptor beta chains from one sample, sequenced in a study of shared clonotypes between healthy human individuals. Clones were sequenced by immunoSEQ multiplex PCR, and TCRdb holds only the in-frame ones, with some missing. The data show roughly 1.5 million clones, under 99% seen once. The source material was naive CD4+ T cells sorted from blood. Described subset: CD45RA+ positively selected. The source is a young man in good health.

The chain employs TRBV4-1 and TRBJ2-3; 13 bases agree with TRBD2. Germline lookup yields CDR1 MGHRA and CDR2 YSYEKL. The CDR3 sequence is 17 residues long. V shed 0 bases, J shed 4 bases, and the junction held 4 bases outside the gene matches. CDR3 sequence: CASSQDRTSGSSDTQYF. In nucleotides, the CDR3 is TGCGCCAGCAGCCAAGATCGGACTAGCGGGAGCTCAGATACGCAGTATTTT.

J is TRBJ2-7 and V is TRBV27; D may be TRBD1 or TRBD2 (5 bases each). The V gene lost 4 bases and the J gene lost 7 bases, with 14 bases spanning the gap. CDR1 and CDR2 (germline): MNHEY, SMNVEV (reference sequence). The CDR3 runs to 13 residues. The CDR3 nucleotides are TGTGCCAGCAGTTCGAACGAGGGGTTAGAGCAGTACTTC. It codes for CASSSNEGLEQYF.

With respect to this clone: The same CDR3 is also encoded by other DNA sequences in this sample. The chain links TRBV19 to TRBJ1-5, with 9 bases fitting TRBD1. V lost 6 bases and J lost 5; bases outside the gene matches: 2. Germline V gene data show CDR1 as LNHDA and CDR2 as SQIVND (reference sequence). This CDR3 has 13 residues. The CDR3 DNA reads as TGTGCCAGTAGCAGGACAGGGGATCAGCCCCAGCATTTT. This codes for CASSRTGDQPQHF.

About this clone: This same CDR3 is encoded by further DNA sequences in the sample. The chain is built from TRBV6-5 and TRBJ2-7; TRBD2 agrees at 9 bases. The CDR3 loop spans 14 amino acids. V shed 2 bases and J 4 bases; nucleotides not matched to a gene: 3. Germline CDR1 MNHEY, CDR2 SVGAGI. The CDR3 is CASSYQAGGYEQYF. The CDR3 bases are TGTGCCAGCAGTTACCAGGCGGGAGGGTACGAGCAGTACTTC.

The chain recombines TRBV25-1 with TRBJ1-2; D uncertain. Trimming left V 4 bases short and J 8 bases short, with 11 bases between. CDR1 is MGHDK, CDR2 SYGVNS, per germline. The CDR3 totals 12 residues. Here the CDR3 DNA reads TGTGCCAGCAGTGCTCCGGGAACCGGCTACACCTTC. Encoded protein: CASSAPGTGYTF.

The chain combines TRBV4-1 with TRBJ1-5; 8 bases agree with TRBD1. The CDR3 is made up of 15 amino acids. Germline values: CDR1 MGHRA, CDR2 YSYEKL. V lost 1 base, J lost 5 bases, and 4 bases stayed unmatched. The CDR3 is CASSQGTGTYQPQHF. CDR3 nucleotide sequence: TGCGCCAGCAGCCAAGGGACAGGGACCTATCAGCCCCAGCATTTT.

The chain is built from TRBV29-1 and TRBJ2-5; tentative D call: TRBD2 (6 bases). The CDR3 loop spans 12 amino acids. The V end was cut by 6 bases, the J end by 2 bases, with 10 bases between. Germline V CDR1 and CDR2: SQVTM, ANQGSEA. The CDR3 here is CSVWDFQETQYF. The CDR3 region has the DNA TGCAGCGTCTGGGACTTTCAAGAGACCCAGTACTTC.

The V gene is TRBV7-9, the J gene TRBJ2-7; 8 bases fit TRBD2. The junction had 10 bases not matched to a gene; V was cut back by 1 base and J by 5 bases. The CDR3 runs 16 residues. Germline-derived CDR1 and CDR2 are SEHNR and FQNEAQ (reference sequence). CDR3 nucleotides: TGTGCCAGCAGCTTAGTTTCCGGGAGGGCAAGTGACGAGCAGTACTTC. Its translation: CASSLVSGRASDEQYF.

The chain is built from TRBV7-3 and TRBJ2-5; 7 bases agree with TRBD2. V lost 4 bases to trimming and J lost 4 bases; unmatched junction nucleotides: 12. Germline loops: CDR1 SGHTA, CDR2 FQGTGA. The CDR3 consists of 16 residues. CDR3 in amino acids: CASSSIGRGRGETQYF. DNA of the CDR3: TGTGCCAGCAGCTCCATCGGTCGAGGGAGGGGAGAGACCCAGTACTTC. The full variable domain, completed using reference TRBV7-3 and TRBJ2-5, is GAGVSQTPSNKVTEKGKYVELRCDPISGHTALYWYRQSLGQGPEFLIYFQGTGAADDSGLPNDRFFAVRPEGSVSTLKIQRTERGDSAVYLCASSSIGRGRGETQYFGPGTRLLVL.

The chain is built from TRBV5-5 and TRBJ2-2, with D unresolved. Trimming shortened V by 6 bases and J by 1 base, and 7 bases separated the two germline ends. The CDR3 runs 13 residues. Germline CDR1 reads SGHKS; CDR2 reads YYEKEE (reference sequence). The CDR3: CASILKNTGELFF. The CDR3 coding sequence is TGTGCCAGCATTTTAAAGAACACCGGGGAGCTGTTTTTT.

The CDR3 is CASSLPGQGNTIYF. CDR3 in DNA: TGTGCCAGCAGCCTCCCGGGACAGGGAAACACCATATATTTT. The rearrangement joins TRBV28 to TRBJ1-3; 7 bases map to TRBD1. The ends lost 6 bases at V and 4 bases at J; junction bases unmatched: 6. The length of the CDR3 is 14 residues. Germline-derived CDR1 and CDR2 are MDHEN and SYDVKM.

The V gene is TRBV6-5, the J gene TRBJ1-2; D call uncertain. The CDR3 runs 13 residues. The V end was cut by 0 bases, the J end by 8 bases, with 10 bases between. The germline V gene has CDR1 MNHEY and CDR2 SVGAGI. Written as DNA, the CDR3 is TGTGCCAGCAGTTACTCCCCGGGTGGGGGCTACACCTTC. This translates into CASSYSPGGGYTF.

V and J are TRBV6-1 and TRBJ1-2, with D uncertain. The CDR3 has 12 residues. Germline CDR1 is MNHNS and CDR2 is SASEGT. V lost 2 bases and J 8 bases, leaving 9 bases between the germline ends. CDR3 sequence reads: CASSETRWGYTF. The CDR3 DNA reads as TGTGCCAGCAGTGAAACAAGATGGGGCTACACCTTC.

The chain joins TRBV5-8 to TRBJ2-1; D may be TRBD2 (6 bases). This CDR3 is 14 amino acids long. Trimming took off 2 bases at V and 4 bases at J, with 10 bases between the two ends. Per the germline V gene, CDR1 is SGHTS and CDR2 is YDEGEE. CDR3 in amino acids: CASSLGTSYNEQFF. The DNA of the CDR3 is TGTGCCAGCAGCTTAGGGACTTCGTACAATGAGCAGTTCTTC.

In DNA form, the CDR3 reads TGTGCCAGCAGCTTGCTTGGAGGCTTGGGCGGTGAGCAGTTCTTC. Its translation: CASSLLGGLGGEQFF. The rearrangement uses TRBV5-4 and TRBJ2-1; TRBD2 might be the D (5 bases). The CDR3 spans 15 residues. Trimming stripped 1 base from V and 9 bases from J, with 17 bases between. Germline V gene data show CDR1 as SGHNT and CDR2 as YYREEE (reference sequence).

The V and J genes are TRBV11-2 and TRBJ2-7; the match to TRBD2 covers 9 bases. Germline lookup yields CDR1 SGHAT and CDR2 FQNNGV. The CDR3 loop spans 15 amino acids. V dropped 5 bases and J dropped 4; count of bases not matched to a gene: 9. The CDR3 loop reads CASSLLAGEAYEQYF. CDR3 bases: TGTGCCAGCAGCCTATTAGCGGGAGAAGCATACGAGCAGTACTTC.

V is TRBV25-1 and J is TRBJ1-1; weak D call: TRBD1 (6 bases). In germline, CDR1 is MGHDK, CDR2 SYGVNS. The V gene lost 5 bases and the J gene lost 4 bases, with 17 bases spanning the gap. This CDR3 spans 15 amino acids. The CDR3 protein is CASSIQGGVGTEAFF. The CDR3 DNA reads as TGTGCCAGCAGTATACAGGGCGGGGTTGGCACTGAAGCTTTCTTT.

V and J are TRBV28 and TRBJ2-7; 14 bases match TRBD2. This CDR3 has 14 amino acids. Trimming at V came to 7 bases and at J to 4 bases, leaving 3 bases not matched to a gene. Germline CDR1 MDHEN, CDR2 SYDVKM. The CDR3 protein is CASMGLAGVYEQYF. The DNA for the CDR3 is TGTGCCAGCATGGGACTAGCGGGAGTATACGAGCAGTACTTC.

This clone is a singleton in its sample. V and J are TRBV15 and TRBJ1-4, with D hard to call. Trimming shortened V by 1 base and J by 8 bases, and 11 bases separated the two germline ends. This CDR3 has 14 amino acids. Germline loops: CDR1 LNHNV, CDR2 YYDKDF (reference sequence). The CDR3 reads CATSRVDLLEKLFF. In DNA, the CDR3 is TGTGCCACCAGCAGAGTCGACCTGCTGGAAAAACTGTTTTTT.

As DNA, the CDR3 is TGTGCCAGCAGTTTAATTCTACTTGGGGATGAGCAGTTCTTC. The encoded protein is CASSLILLGDEQFF. This sequence joins TRBV28 and TRBJ2-1, with D uncertain. The CDR3 has 14 amino acids. V lost 2 bases, J lost 8 bases, and 13 bases lay in between. The V gene's germline CDR1 is MDHEN and CDR2 SYDVKM. The whole variable domain, remainder taken from reference TRBV28 and TRBJ2-1, is DVKVTQSSRYLVKRTGEKVFLECVQDMDHENMFWYRQDPGLGLRLIYFSYDVKMKEKGDIPEGYSVSREKKERFSLILESASTNQTSMYLCASSLILLGDEQFFGPGTRLTVL.

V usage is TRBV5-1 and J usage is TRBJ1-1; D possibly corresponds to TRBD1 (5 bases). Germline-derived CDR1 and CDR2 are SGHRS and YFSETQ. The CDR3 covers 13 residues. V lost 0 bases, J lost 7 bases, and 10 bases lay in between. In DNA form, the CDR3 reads TGCGCCAGCAGCTTGGCTGTCCAGGGTGAAGCTTTCTTT. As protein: CASSLAVQGEAFF.

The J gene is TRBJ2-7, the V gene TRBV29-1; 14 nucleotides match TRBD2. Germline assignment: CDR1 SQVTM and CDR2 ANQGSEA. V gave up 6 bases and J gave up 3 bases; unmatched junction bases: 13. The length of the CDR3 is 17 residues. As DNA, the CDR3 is TGCAGCGTCGAAATTACCGGGACTAGCGGGAGCTTCTACGAGCAGTACTTC. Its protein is CSVEITGTSGSFYEQYF.

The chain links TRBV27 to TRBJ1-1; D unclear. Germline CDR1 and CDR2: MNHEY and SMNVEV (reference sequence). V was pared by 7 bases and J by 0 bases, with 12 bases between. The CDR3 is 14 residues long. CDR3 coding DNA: TGTGCCAGCACTTTTATCCATCTGAACACTGAAGCTTTCTTT. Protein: CASTFIHLNTEAFF.

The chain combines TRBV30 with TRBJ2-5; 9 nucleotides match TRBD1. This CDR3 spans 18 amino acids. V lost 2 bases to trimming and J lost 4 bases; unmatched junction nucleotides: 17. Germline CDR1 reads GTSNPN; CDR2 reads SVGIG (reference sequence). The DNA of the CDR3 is TGTGCCTGGAGTAGAATAGGGACAGGGACGGGGATTCGAGAGACCCAGTACTTC. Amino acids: CAWSRIGTGTGIRETQYF.

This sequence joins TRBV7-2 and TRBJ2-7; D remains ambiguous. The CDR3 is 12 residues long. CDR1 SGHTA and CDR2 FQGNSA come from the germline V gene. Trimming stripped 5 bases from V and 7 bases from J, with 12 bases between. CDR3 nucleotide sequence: TGTGCCAGCAGCCTCAGACTTGGGGAGCAGTACTTC. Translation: CASSLRLGEQYF.